The 18 T cell receptor beta chains below all came from one sample that was sequenced in a study of blood T cells in healthy people across ages. Alongside a J-beta primer mix, a sample-barcoded 5' primer served in a second PCR lasting 7 to 11 cycles. TCRdb redid the calling of the 5' RACE reads with MiXCR, one entry per CDR3 protein. The table records 1,500,000 or so distinct CDR3 sequences, 45% to 70% of them present only once. The sample taken for sequencing was blood. These TCRs come from a man aged 18 to 30 in good health.

The chain links TRBV29-1 to TRBJ1-2, with no clear D. Trimming pared 7 bases from V and 5 bases from J, leaving 17 bases between. CDR1 is SQVTM, CDR2 ANQGSEA, per germline. This CDR3 is 13 amino acids long. CDR3 sequence reads: CSGASGDLYGYTF. In nucleotides, the CDR3 is TGCAGCGGGGCAAGTGGGGATTTATATGGCTACACCTTC. Based on the CDR3 plus reference TRBV29-1 and TRBJ1-2, the full variable domain is SAVISQKPSRDICQRGTSLTIQCQVDSQVTMMFWYRQQPGQSLTLIATANQGSEATYESGFVIDKFPISRPNLTFSTLTVSNMSPEDSSIYLCSGASGDLYGYTFGSGTRLTVV.

V and J are TRBV6-5 and TRBJ2-3; D tentatively fits TRBD1 or TRBD2 (7 bases each). The germline V and J ends were trimmed by 2 bases and 5 bases, with 14 bases remaining between them. The CDR3 covers 15 residues. CDR1 MNHEY and CDR2 SVGAGI come from the germline V gene. The CDR3 DNA follows: TGTGCCAGCAGTTACAGCAGGGGGGGAGGAGATACGCAGTATTTT. Its translation: CASSYSRGGGDTQYF.

In its sample, this clonotype was seen a few times. The chain carries TRBV4-2 and TRBJ2-1; a possible D gene is TRBD2 (5 bases). The CDR3 loop spans 15 amino acids. Trimming stripped 0 bases from V and 3 bases from J, with 9 bases between. Germline CDR1 LGHNA, CDR2 YNFKEQ. The CDR3 region is CASSQERADYNEQFF. The CDR3 region has the DNA TGTGCCAGCAGCCAAGAGCGGGCGGACTACAATGAGCAGTTCTTC.

This clonotype occurred a few times. CDR3 nucleotides: TGCAGTGCAGAGGGGCAATCCTACGAGCAGTACTTC. Translated: CSAEGQSYEQYF. V usage is TRBV20-1 and J usage is TRBJ2-7; D possibly matches TRBD1 or TRBD2 (5 bases each). The germline CDR1 and CDR2 sequences are DFQATT and SNEGSKA (reference sequence). The V end lost 6 bases, the J end lost 1 base, and 10 bases lay between the germline ends. The CDR3 loop spans 12 amino acids.

The chain has TRBV25-1 and TRBJ2-1, with 8 bases fitting TRBD2. With 7 bases clipped from V and 2 bases from J, the junction kept 1 base outside the gene matches. This CDR3 contains 13 residues. Germline V gene lookup returns CDR1 MGHDK and CDR2 SYGVNS. CDR3 nucleotide sequence: TGTGCCAGCACTAGCGGGCCCTACAATGAGCAGTTCTTC. Translation: CASTSGPYNEQFF.

The chain joins TRBV20-1 to TRBJ1-5; D may be TRBD1 (5 bases). The V end lost 6 bases, the J end lost 1 base, and 19 bases lay between the germline ends. Looked up from germline, CDR1 is DFQATT and CDR2 is SNEGSKA (reference sequence). The CDR3 has 16 amino acids. CDR3 DNA: TGCAGTGCAACGTTCAGGGAAGGGGTGAGCAATCAGCCCCAGCATTTT. Translating gives CSATFREGVSNQPQHF.

The genes are TRBV14 and TRBJ2-2; D is uncertain. The germline V and J ends were trimmed by 4 bases and 6 bases, with 12 bases remaining between them. This CDR3 has 14 residues. CDR1 is SGHDN and CDR2 is FVKESK in the germline V gene. CDR3 amino acids: CASSPDRASGELFF. The DNA of the CDR3 is TGTGCCAGCAGCCCGGACCGAGCATCCGGGGAGCTGTTTTTT. The full variable domain, with the rest looked up from reference TRBV14 and TRBJ2-2, is EAGVTQFPSHSVIEKGQTVTLRCDPISGHDNLYWYRRVMGKEIKFLLHFVKESKQDESGMPNNRFLAERTGGTYSTLKVQPAELEDSGVYFCASSPDRASGELFFGEGSRLTVL.

The chain carries TRBV29-1 and TRBJ1-2, with D perhaps matching TRBD1 (6 bases). Trimming removed 7 bases from V and 7 bases from J, with 22 bases in between. The germline V gene has CDR1 SQVTM and CDR2 ANQGSEA. The CDR3 contains 14 residues. Written as DNA, the CDR3 is TGCAGCGACAGGGCAGGAATGGGGACCGGTGGCTACACCTTC. Its protein product is CSDRAGMGTGGYTF. Full variable domain (rest looked up from reference TRBV29-1 and TRBJ1-2): SAVISQKPSRDICQRGTSLTIQCQVDSQVTMMFWYRQQPGQSLTLIATANQGSEATYESGFVIDKFPISRPNLTFSTLTVSNMSPEDSSIYLCSDRAGMGTGGYTFGSGTRLTVV.

V is TRBV6-1 and J is TRBJ1-2; TRBD1 might be the D (5 bases). CDR3 length: 16 amino acids. Trimming pared 3 bases from V and 1 base from J, leaving 15 bases between. Germline-derived CDR1 and CDR2 are MNHNS and SASEGT. CDR3 DNA sequence: TGTGCCAGCAGTGATACCGGGACGGCTGATAACTATGGCTACACCTTC. As protein: CASSDTGTADNYGYTF.

This clonotype was seen a few times. The rearrangement joins TRBV20-1 to TRBJ2-3; 10 nucleotides line up with TRBD2. Germline loops: CDR1 DFQATT, CDR2 SNEGSKA (reference sequence). V trimming: 3 bases; J trimming: 2 bases; junction bases outside the gene matches: 5. The CDR3 is 15 amino acids. This CDR3 reads CSASPLAGDTDTQYF. The CDR3 region has the DNA TGCAGTGCTAGTCCCCTAGCGGGAGACACAGATACGCAGTATTTT.

The chain has TRBV29-1 and TRBJ2-3; 14 bases align to TRBD2. Germline V lookup: CDR1 SQVTM, CDR2 ANQGSEA. J lost 3 bases, V lost 3 bases, and 2 bases had no gene match. CDR3 length equals 15 residues. CDR3 in DNA: TGCAGCGTTGATGGGACTAGCGGGAGAACAGATACGCAGTATTTT. Translated, it gives CSVDGTSGRTDTQYF.

This clonotype was seen only once. The genes are TRBV2 and TRBJ2-7; D uncertain. CDR1 is SNHLY and CDR2 is FYNNEI in the germline V gene. Trimming pared 7 bases from V and 0 bases from J, leaving 10 bases between. This CDR3 has 13 amino acids. For the CDR3, the DNA is TGTGCCAGCAACAACTGGAGCTCCTACGAGCAGTACTTC. Translating it yields CASNNWSSYEQYF.

This clonotype was detected only a few times. The gene calls are TRBV7-2 and TRBJ2-7; D remains ambiguous. V lost 1 base and J 4 bases, leaving 11 bases between the germline ends. Germline V CDR1 and CDR2: SGHTA, FQGNSA. This CDR3 is built from 14 residues. The CDR3, as DNA: TGTGCCAGCAGCTTAGATCTATATCAGTACGAGCAGTACTTC. Its translation is CASSLDLYQYEQYF.

Only a few counts were recorded for this clonotype. This sequence joins TRBV29-1 and TRBJ2-3; D is perhaps TRBD2 (6 bases). The germline gives CDR1 SQVTM, CDR2 ANQGSEA. V shed 7 bases and J shed 4 bases, with 15 bases lying between them. This CDR3 region has 13 residues. CDR3 in DNA: TGCAGCGCCGAGGAGGGAAAGCCAGATACGCAGTATTTT. Translated: CSAEEGKPDTQYF.

V gene TRBV29-1 combines with J gene TRBJ2-4, with D perhaps matching TRBD1 (7 bases). The CDR3 extends over 14 amino acids. Germline V gives CDR1 SQVTM, CDR2 ANQGSEA. The V end was cut by 4 bases, the J end by 0 bases, with 10 bases between. Here the CDR3 reads CSVAGGLAKNIQYF. The CDR3 DNA sequence: TGCAGCGTTGCAGGGGGACTAGCCAAAAACATTCAGTACTTC.

This clonotype was picked up a small number of times. The DNA of the CDR3 is TGCAGTGCTAGGTCCAGGGATCGCGAGCAGTACTTC. It translates to CSARSRDREQYF. V usage is TRBV20-1 and J usage is TRBJ2-7; tentative D call: TRBD1 (5 bases). CDR3 length: 12 amino acids. V dropped 3 bases and J dropped 6 bases, with 12 bases sitting between them. Germline CDR1 and CDR2: DFQATT and SNEGSKA (reference sequence).

The gene calls are TRBV15 and TRBJ2-1, with D possibly matching TRBD2 (6 bases). Trimming shortened V by 9 bases and J by 4 bases, and 16 bases separated the two germline ends. The CDR3 is 14 residues long. Looked up from germline, CDR1 is LNHNV and CDR2 is YYDKDF (reference sequence). The CDR3 sequence: CATGGRAEYNEQFF. CDR3 coding DNA: TGTGCCACGGGAGGCAGGGCCGAATACAATGAGCAGTTCTTC. The full variable domain, completed using reference TRBV15 and TRBJ2-1, is DAMVIQNPRYQVTQFGKPVTLSCSQTLNHNVMYWYQQKSSQAPKLLFHYYDKDFNNEADTPDNFQSRRPNTSFCFLDIRSPGLGDTAMYLCATGGRAEYNEQFFGPGTRLTVL.

CDR3 DNA sequence: TGCGCCAGCAGCCGGATCGGGACTACCCTTGGGAATGAGCAGTTCTTC. Protein sequence: CASSRIGTTLGNEQFF. V and J are TRBV5-1 and TRBJ2-1; 7 bases align to TRBD2. V gave up 4 bases and J gave up 7 bases; unmatched junction bases: 14. This CDR3 spans 16 amino acids. Germline V CDR1 and CDR2: SGHRS, YFSETQ. Filled out from reference TRBV5-1 and TRBJ2-1, the complete variable domain reads KAGVTQTPRYLIKTRGQQVTLSCSPISGHRSVSWYQQTPGQGLQFLFEYFSETQRNKGNFPGRFSGRQFSNSRSEMNVSTLELGDSALYLCASSRIGTTLGNEQFFGPGTRLTVL.